The 28 T cell receptor beta chains presented below share a single source sample, sequenced in a study of tumor-infiltrating lymphocytes in primary liver carcinoma. The investigators made TCR beta cDNA from around 530 ng total RNA, using a constant-region primer. Nested multiplex PCR, run for three rounds with slightly modified ARM-PCR, yielded TCR beta libraries. With TRBV1-TRBV30 forward primers and a C-beta reverse primer, the first two PCR rounds were run for roughly 9 cycles each. One entry per CDR3 protein, called by TCRdb with MiXCR from the multiplex PCR reads. The data contain approximately 100,000 distinct CDR3 sequences, about 63% of them seen just once; the ten biggest clones take up 9% to 15%. The tissue used was unsorted bulk material of 20-30 mg. RNA and DNA were co-extracted from it with the AllPrep DNA/RNA mini kit. The sample consisted of liver tumor tissue from sampling region 2. Subset noted: tumor region T2, inferior pole. The receptor source for this set is a woman aged 60 to 75 with primary liver carcinoma and hepatitis B virus infection.

Worth noting for this clonotype: A junction boundary mismatches the germline segment, possibly from a read error. The J gene is TRBJ2-2, the V gene TRBV11-1; D call uncertain. Germline assignment: CDR1 SGHAT and CDR2 FQDESV (reference sequence). The CDR3 loop spans 14 amino acids. The CDR3, as DNA: TGTGCCAGTAGATCGAGCCATGACACGGGGGAGCTGTTTTTT. Translation: CASRSSHDTGELFF.

This clonotype has a count of ten or more. The CDR3 bases are TGTGCCAGCAGCCGACTTACCCCCTACGAGCAGTACTTC. Translation gives CASSRLTPYEQYF. The chain combines TRBV7-9 with TRBJ2-7; D is unclear. CDR3 length: 13 amino acids. Germline CDR1 and CDR2: SEHNR and FQNEAQ (reference sequence). Trimming took off 5 bases at V and 2 bases at J, with 10 bases between the two ends.

In regard to this clonotype: The junction and the germline gene differ at one end; a read error may be behind it. The chain links TRBV2 to TRBJ2-3; the D gene could be TRBD1 or TRBD2 (6 bases each). This CDR3 contains 12 residues. Germline CDR1 and CDR2: SNHLY and FYNNEI. The chain's CDR3 is CVSSTGADMQYF. In DNA, the CDR3 is TGTGTCAGCAGTACGGGGGCAGATATGCAGTATTTT.

This clonotype has a count of ten or more. The V and J genes are TRBV29-1 and TRBJ2-1; no clear D gene. The CDR3 totals 15 residues. The germline V gene encodes CDR1 SQVTM and CDR2 ANQGSEA. The germline V and J ends were trimmed by 3 bases and 0 bases, with 12 bases remaining between them. The CDR3 nucleotides read TGCAGCGTTGAGTCCAACCAGAACTCCTACAATGAGCAGTTCTTC. Protein: CSVESNQNSYNEQFF.

As regards this clonotype: Likely a read error: the CDR3 ends without its conserved phenylalanine or tryptophan. The chain is built from TRBV11-2 and TRBJ1-2; maybe TRBD1 (5 bases). The CDR3 is 17 amino acids. Per germline, CDR1 SGHAT and CDR2 FQNNGV. Written as DNA, the CDR3 is TGTGCCAGCAGCTTAGATCCGATCAGGGCGCTGTGCTATTGCTACACCTTA. As protein: CASSLDPIRALCYCYTL.

This clonotype was recorded once. A junction end diverges from the germline sequence, so it may reflect a read error. The rearrangement links TRBV11-2 to TRBJ2-5; a weak D match, TRBD1 (6 bases). This CDR3 spans 13 amino acids. CDR1 and CDR2 (germline): SGHAT, FQNNGV. CDR3 amino acids: CASSSDSQETQYF. For the CDR3, the DNA is TGTGCCAGTAGCTCGGACAGTCAAGAGACCCAGTACTTC.

This clonotype was detected only once. Germline and junction disagree at one end, which may indicate a read error. The CDR3 nucleotides read TGTGCCAACAGTACGAGCTGGGGTCGGGAGACTCAGTACTTC. Its translation: CANSTSWGRETQYF. The J gene is TRBJ2-5, the V gene TRBV11-2, with a possible D match to TRBD2 (6 bases). Looked up from germline, CDR1 is SGHAT and CDR2 is FQNNGV. CDR3 length equals 14 residues.

Notes on this clonotype: A much larger clonotype is one base distant, so this may be a read error. The chain employs TRBV5-6 and TRBJ2-1; 10 nucleotides agree with TRBD2. The CDR3 contains 18 residues. CDR1 is SGHDT, CDR2 YYEEEE, per germline. CDR3 sequence (DNA): TGTGCCAGCGGCTTGGCCGTACTAGCGGGAAGTTTCTACAATGAGCAGTTCTTC. Translated, it gives CASGLAVLAGSFYNEQFF.

This clonotype occurred many times. The J gene is TRBJ2-2, the V gene TRBV5-4; 7 positions agree with TRBD2. CDR1 is SGHNT and CDR2 is YYREEE in the germline V gene (reference sequence). Trimming cost V 4 bases and J 6 bases; bases outside gene matches: 12. The CDR3 spans 16 residues. CDR3 nucleotides: TGTGCCAGCAGCCCACCTGGCGGGAGAGGTTCCGGGGAGCTGTTTTTT. The encoded protein is CASSPPGGRGSGELFF.

This clonotype was detected ten times or more. The rearrangement links TRBV12-3 or TRBV12-4 to TRBJ2-3; tentatively, D is TRBD1 or TRBD2 (6 bases each). CDR3 size: 18 residues. V lost 5 bases and J 2 bases, leaving 23 bases between the germline ends. The CDR3 loop is CASSPIPGHRRVTDTQYF. As DNA, the CDR3 is TGTGCCAGCAGTCCCATCCCGGGACACCGGAGGGTCACAGATACGCAGTATTTT.

This clonotype occurred once. The J gene is TRBJ1-2, the V gene TRBV19; D ambiguous. The germline V gene has CDR1 LNHDA and CDR2 SQIVND (reference sequence). The V and J ends lost 3 bases and 8 bases respectively, with 7 bases between them. This CDR3 contains 11 residues. CDR3 in DNA: TGTGCCAGTAGTATCTGGGAAGGCTACACCTTC. Residues: CASSIWEGYTF.

As DNA, the CDR3 is TGCGCCAGCAGCTTGGACGCCCTCAACCATGAGCAGTTCTTC. Translated, it gives CASSLDALNHEQFF. V gene TRBV5-1 combines with J gene TRBJ2-1; D remains unclear. This CDR3 contains 14 residues. V shed 0 bases and J shed 8 bases, with 12 bases lying between them. Germline V CDR1 and CDR2: SGHRS, YFSETQ.

Points on this clonotype: The CDR3 ends on some other residue instead of the conserved phenylalanine or tryptophan, so this is likely a read error. The genes are TRBV11-2 and TRBJ2-1; D call uncertain. The V end was cut by 0 bases, the J end by 5 bases, with 17 bases between. There are 17 residues in the CDR3. In germline, CDR1 is SGHAT, CDR2 FQNNGV. In DNA, the CDR3 is TGTGCCAGCAGCTTAGATCAACACGGTATAGTCCACAATGAGCAGTTCTTA. Its translation: CASSLDQHGIVHNEQFL.

In the case of this clonotype: As the CDR3 is not closed by the conserved phenylalanine or tryptophan, this likely results from a read error. The chain joins TRBV7-9 to TRBJ2-7, with 9 bases matching TRBD1. CDR3 length equals 14 residues. Germline V CDR1 and CDR2: SEHNR, FQNEAQ (reference sequence). The CDR3 coding sequence is TGTGCCAGTAGCTTAGCGCGGGACAGGGACGAACAGTACTTG. It is translated as CASSLARDRDEQYL.

Notes on this clonotype: A much larger clonotype is one base distant, so this may be a read error. This sequence joins TRBV6-2 or TRBV6-3 and TRBJ2-7; 9 bases line up with TRBD1. Looked up from germline, CDR1 is MNHEY and CDR2 is SVGEGT. V lost 8 bases and J lost 5; bases outside the gene matches: 25. The CDR3 is 19 residues long. As DNA, the CDR3 is TGTGCCAGCGCGCGCCAAATTAACCTAAACAGGGGGCGCCGAAACGAGCAGTACTTC. Translation gives CASARQINLNRGRRNEQYF.

As for this clonotype: The germline gene is not matched at one end of the junction; a read error may be the cause. The chain couples TRBV10-2 to TRBJ1-4; possibly TRBD1 for D (6 bases). Germline CDR1 WSHSY, CDR2 SAAADI. CDR3 length equals 13 residues. The CDR3 loop reads CVSSDRSDEKLFF. The CDR3 DNA sequence: TGCGTCAGCAGTGACAGGTCGGATGAAAAACTGTTTTTT.

The chain joins TRBV30 to TRBJ2-1; no clear D gene. Germline V gene data show CDR1 as GTSNPN and CDR2 as SVGIG (reference sequence). V was clipped by 2 bases and J by 9 bases, with 14 bases between them. The CDR3 consists of 13 residues. The CDR3 spells CAWSRSALSEQFF. In nucleotides, the CDR3 is TGTGCCTGGAGTAGGTCGGCTCTCAGTGAGCAGTTCTTC.

This clonotype has a single count. The CDR3 carries no conserved terminal phenylalanine or tryptophan, so it likely arises from a read error. The DNA is left out, because the CDR3 cannot be placed on it with certainty; the CDR3 is given as TCRdb lists it. The V call is TRBV12-3 or TRBV12-4, the J call TRBJ1-5. The CDR3 contains 13 residues when both ends are counted. The CDR3 sequence is CATSDSGDQPQDS.

This clonotype has a count of ten or more. This chain uses TRBV29-1 with TRBJ1-2; a possible D gene is TRBD1 (6 bases). The V end lost 3 bases, the J end lost 4 bases, and 9 bases lay between the germline ends. The CDR3 consists of 12 residues. CDR1 is SQVTM, CDR2 ANQGSEA, per germline. The CDR3 here is CSVEDSFYGYTF. CDR3 DNA: TGCAGCGTTGAGGACAGCTTCTATGGCTACACCTTC.

To note about this clonotype: Since a much larger clone is just one base distant, this may be a read error. The rearrangement links TRBV5-1 to TRBJ2-6; D is possibly TRBD1 or TRBD2 (5 bases each). Germline V gene data show CDR1 as SGHRS and CDR2 as YFSETQ. CDR3 length equals 16 residues. V shed 0 bases and J shed 1 base, with 8 bases lying between them. The CDR3 reads CASSLGDGSGANVLTF. The CDR3 DNA reads as TGCGCCAGCAGCTTGGGGGACGGGTCTGGGGCCAACGTCCTGACTTTC.

J is TRBJ1-4 and V is TRBV5-4, with a tentative D call TRBD1 (5 bases). The CDR3 loop spans 15 amino acids. CDR1 is SGHNT and CDR2 is YYREEE in the germline V gene (reference sequence). Trimming took off 4 bases at V and 6 bases at J, with 16 bases between the two ends. CDR3 DNA: TGTGCCAGCAGCGCGCTTGGGGGTCCGGATGAAAAACTGTTTTTT. Translating it yields CASSALGGPDEKLFF.

This clonotype was seen many times. The V gene is TRBV5-6, the J gene TRBJ2-7; a possible D gene is TRBD2 (6 bases). Looked up from germline, CDR1 is SGHDT and CDR2 is YYEEEE. The CDR3 runs 13 residues. V was cut by 4 bases and J by 3 bases, with 11 bases left in between. CDR3 residues: CASSGGLGYEQYF. In nucleotides, the CDR3 is TGTGCCAGCAGCGGGGGACTGGGCTACGAGCAGTACTTC.

Regarding this clonotype: This likely comes from a read error, as the CDR3 has no conserved phenylalanine or tryptophan at its end. No DNA is shown, since the ends of the CDR3 on it are uncertain; the CDR3 is the one TCRdb lists. The gene calls are TRBV11-2 and TRBJ1-6. CDR1 is SGHAT, CDR2 FQNNGV, per germline. A total of 14 residues make up the CDR3, ends included. The CDR3 region is CASSLDLGGSPLRI.

Note on this clonotype: This could be a read error, since a much larger clone is one nucleotide away. CDR3 in amino acids: CAVRMTGGADTGELFF. CDR3 nucleotides: TGCGCCGTTCGCATGACAGGGGGCGCGGACACCGGGGAGCTGTTTTTT. The chain couples TRBV5-1 to TRBJ2-2; 10 bases map to TRBD1. Germline CDR1 SGHRS, CDR2 YFSETQ. V was clipped by 10 bases and J by 3 bases; unmatched bases: 12. This CDR3 spans 16 amino acids. The variable domain in full, completed from reference TRBV5-1 and TRBJ2-2, reads KAGVTQTPRYLIKTRGQQVTLSCSPISGHRSVSWYQQTPGQGLQFLFEYFSETQRNKGNFPGRFSGRQFSNSRSEMNVSTLELGDSALYLCAVRMTGGADTGELFFGEGSRLTVL.

Of note for this clonotype: One end of the junction does not line up with germline, which may come from a read error. The chain joins TRBV11-3 to TRBJ2-3; tentatively, D is TRBD1 or TRBD2 (6 bases each). The CDR3 is 17 residues long. Germline assignment: CDR1 SGHNT and CDR2 YENEEA. As DNA, the CDR3 is TGTGCCAGCAGCTCTTGGTCTCTTGACGGGGGCACAGATAGGCAGTATTTT. Translating it yields CASSSWSLDGGTDRQYF.

The chain employs TRBV11-3 and TRBJ2-3; 8 nucleotides line up with TRBD1. Germline V gene data show CDR1 as SGHNT and CDR2 as YENEEA. The CDR3 totals 17 residues. With V trimmed by 4 bases and J by 6 bases, 15 bases remained unmatched. CDR3 protein: CASSSWALDRGTDTQYF. The CDR3 nucleotides are TGTGCCAGCAGCTCTTGGGCCCTTGACAGGGGAACGGATACGCAGTATTTT.

Comment on this clonotype: This is likely a read error, given that the CDR3 carries no conserved phenylalanine or tryptophan at its end. The gene calls are TRBV4-2 and TRBJ1-1, with D possibly matching TRBD1 (5 bases). There are 16 residues in the CDR3. The germline V gene has CDR1 LGHNA and CDR2 YNFKEQ. The CDR3 is CAGSQNGGGGGTEAFI. CDR3 DNA sequence: TGTGCCGGCAGCCAAAATGGCGGGGGAGGAGGGACTGAAGCTTTCATT.

A word on this clonotype: An end of the junction differs from the germline gene, which may be a read error. V gene TRBV11-2 combines with J gene TRBJ2-3; 11 bases line up with TRBD2. Looked up from germline, CDR1 is SGHAT and CDR2 is FQNNGV. CDR3 length: 15 residues. The chain's CDR3 is CTSSPGLAGPDTRYF. Here the CDR3 DNA reads TGTACCAGCAGCCCCGGACTAGCGGGCCCAGATACGCGGTATTTT.